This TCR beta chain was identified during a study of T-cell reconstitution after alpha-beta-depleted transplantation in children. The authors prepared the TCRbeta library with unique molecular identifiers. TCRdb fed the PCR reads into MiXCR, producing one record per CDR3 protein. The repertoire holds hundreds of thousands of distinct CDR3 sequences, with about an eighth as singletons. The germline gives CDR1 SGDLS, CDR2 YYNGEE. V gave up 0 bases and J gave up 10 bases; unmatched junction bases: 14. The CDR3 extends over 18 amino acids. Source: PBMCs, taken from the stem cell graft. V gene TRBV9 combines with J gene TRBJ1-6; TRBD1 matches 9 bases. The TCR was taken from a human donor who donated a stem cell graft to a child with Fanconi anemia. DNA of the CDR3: TGTGCCAGCAGCGTAGGAGTTCTAGGGACAGGGACGTACTCACCCCTCCACTTT. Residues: CASSVGVLGTGTYSPLHF. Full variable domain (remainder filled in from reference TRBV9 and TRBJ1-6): DSGVTQTPKHLITATGQRVTLRCSPRSGDLSVYWYQQSLDQGLQFLIQYYNGEERAKGNILERFSAQQFPDLHSELNLSSLELGDSALYFCASSVGVLGTGTYSPLHFGNGTRLTVT.